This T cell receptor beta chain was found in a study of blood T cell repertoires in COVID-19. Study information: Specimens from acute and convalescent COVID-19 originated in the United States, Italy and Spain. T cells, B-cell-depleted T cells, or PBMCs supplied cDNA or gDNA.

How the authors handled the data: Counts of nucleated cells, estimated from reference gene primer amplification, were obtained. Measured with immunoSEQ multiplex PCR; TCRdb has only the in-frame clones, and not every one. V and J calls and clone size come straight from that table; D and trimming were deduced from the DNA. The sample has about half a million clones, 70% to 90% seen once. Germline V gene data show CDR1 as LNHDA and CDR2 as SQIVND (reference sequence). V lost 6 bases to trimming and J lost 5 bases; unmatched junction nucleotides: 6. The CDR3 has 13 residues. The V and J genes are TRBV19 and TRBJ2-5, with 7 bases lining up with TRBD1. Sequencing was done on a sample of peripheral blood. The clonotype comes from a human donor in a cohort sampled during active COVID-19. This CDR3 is CASRPGGAETQYF. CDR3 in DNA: TGTGCCAGTAGACCAGGGGGTGCGGAGACCCAGTACTTC.